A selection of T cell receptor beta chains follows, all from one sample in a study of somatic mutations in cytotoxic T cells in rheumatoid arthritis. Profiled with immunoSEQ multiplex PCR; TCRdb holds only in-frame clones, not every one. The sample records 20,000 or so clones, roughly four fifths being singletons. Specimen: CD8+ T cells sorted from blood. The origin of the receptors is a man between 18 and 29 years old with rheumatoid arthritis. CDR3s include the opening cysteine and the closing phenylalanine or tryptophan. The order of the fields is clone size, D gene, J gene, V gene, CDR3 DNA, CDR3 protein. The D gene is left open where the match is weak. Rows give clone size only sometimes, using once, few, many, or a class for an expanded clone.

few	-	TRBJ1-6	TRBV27	TGTGCCAGCAGTCTTCTTGTCGGGGCGTCTAATTCACCCCTCCACTTT	CASSLLVGASNSPLHF
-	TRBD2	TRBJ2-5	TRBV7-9	TGTGCCAGCAGCTCAGTGACTAGCGGGGGGCAAGAGACCCAGTACTTC	CASSSVTSGGQETQYF
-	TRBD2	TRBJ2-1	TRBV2	TGTGCCAGCAGCCGGACTAGCGGCTACAATGAGCAGTTCTTC	CASSRTSGYNEQFF
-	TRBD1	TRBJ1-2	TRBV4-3	TGCGCCAGCAGCCAGAGGACAGGGACTTCTGGCTACACCTTC	CASSQRTGTSGYTF
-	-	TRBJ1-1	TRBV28	TGTGCCAGCAGTTTAATGGCAGGGGAGAACGCTGAAGCTTTCTTT	CASSLMAGENAEAFF
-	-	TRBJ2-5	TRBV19	TGTGCCAGTAGCCCCAGACCAACTGGGGAGACCCAGTACTTC	CASSPRPTGETQYF
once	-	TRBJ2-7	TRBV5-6	TGTGCCAGCAGCTTGTTGTCCCGGTACGAGCAGTACTTC	CASSLLSRYEQYF
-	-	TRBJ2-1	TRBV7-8	TGTGCCAGCAGCTGGACAGTGACTTACAATGAGCAGTTCTTC	CASSWTVTYNEQFF
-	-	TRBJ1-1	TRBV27	TGTGCCAGCAGTTTATTGTCGGGAATGAACACTGAAGCTTTCTTT	CASSLLSGMNTEAFF
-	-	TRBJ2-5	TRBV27	TGTGCCAGCAGTTGGGCTAGCTCGATGTCAGGGGTTCCCCAAGAGACCCAGTACTTC	CASSWASSMSGVPQETQYF
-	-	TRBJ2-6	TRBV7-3	TGTGCCAGCAGCCCCCTCGTTGGCTCTGGGGCCAACGTCCTGACTTTC	CASSPLVGSGANVLTF
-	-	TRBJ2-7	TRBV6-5	TGTGCCAGCAGAGACCCTCCGAAGGGCTCCTACGAGCAGTACTTC	CASRDPPKGSYEQYF
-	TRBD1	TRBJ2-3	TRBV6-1	TGTGCCAGCAGTGAAGTTACAGGGGGAGCAGATACGCAGTATTTT	CASSEVTGGADTQYF
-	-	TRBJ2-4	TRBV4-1	TGCGCCAGCAGCCAAGAGCTAGCGCAAAACATTCAGTACTTC	CASSQELAQNIQYF
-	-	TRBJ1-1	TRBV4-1	TGCGCCAGCAGCCCGATAGGGAGAACCACTGAAGCTTTCTTT	CASSPIGRTTEAFF
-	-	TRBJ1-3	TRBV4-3	TGCGCCAGCAGCCAAGTGGCACCGCGGAGGCCCTCTGGAAACACCATATATTTT	CASSQVAPRRPSGNTIYF
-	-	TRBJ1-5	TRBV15	TGTGCCACCGCGTTGGACAATCAGCCCCAGCATTTT	CATALDNQPQHF
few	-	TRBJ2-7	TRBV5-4	TGTGCCAGCAGCTTCGGCAGGGAGACCTACGAGCAGTACTTC	CASSFGRETYEQYF